A selection of T cell receptor beta chains follows, all from one sample in a study of blood T cell repertoires in COVID-19. Clones were read by immunoSEQ multiplex PCR, and TCRdb kept only the in-frame ones, dropping some. The repertoire has about 180,000 clones, 89% of them found once; the top ten carry 2% to 2.5%. Input material: PBMCs or T cells enriched from blood (not recorded which). These receptors came from a woman between 35 and 50 years old with acute COVID-19. Each CDR3 is given with its conserved first and last residue. Each record gives: V gene, J gene, clone size, D gene, CDR3 DNA, CDR3 protein. A D gene is named only where the DNA matches it firmly. Clone size is shown for a subset of rows, as once, few, many or a class of expanded clone.

V gene: TRBV30
J gene: TRBJ2-1
clone size: -
D gene: TRBD2
CDR3 DNA: TGTGCCTGGAGCGGACTAGCGGGAGCTATCAATGAGCAGTTCTTC
CDR3 protein: CAWSGLAGAINEQFF

V gene: TRBV9
J gene: TRBJ1-2
clone size: -
D gene: -
CDR3 DNA: TGTGCCAGCAGCGTAGATGGTCAGGGATTTATTGGTAACTATGGCTACACCTTC
CDR3 protein: CASSVDGQGFIGNYGYTF

V gene: TRBV3-1/TRBV3-2
J gene: TRBJ2-7
clone size: -
D gene: -
CDR3 DNA: TGTGCCAGCAGCCAAGAATCGGGGACAACGAGCTCCTACGAGCAGTACTTC
CDR3 protein: CASSQESGTTSSYEQYF

V gene: TRBV29-1
J gene: TRBJ2-1
clone size: -
D gene: TRBD2
CDR3 DNA: TGCAGCGTTGTCCGGCTAGCGGGCCGGAGCTCCTACAATGAGCAGTTCTTC
CDR3 protein: CSVVRLAGRSSYNEQFF

V gene: TRBV7-9
J gene: TRBJ2-3
clone size: -
D gene: -
CDR3 DNA: TGTGCCAGCAGCTTACGGGAGTTGGCCGATACGCAGTATTTT
CDR3 protein: CASSLRELADTQYF

V gene: TRBV18
J gene: TRBJ1-4
clone size: -
D gene: TRBD1
CDR3 DNA: TGTGCCAGCTCAGAGACAGGGAATGAAAAACTGTTTTTT
CDR3 protein: CASSETGNEKLFF

V gene: TRBV20-1
J gene: TRBJ1-1
clone size: many
D gene: TRBD1
CDR3 DNA: TGCAGTGTTAGGCAGGGGGTGGAGGCTTTCTTT
CDR3 protein: CSVRQGVEAFF

V gene: TRBV11-2
J gene: TRBJ1-1
clone size: -
D gene: TRBD1
CDR3 DNA: TGTGCCAGCAGCTTAGTCAGGGGGCTGAACACTGAAGCTTTCTTT
CDR3 protein: CASSLVRGLNTEAFF

V gene: TRBV19
J gene: TRBJ2-3
clone size: -
D gene: TRBD1
CDR3 DNA: TGTGCCAGTAGTGACAGGGGGAGCATCCTGCGAACGCAGTATTTT
CDR3 protein: CASSDRGSILRTQYF

V gene: TRBV18
J gene: TRBJ2-1
clone size: once
D gene: TRBD2
CDR3 DNA: TGTGCCAGCTCACAGGGACTAGCGGGAGTTCTCAATGAGCAGTTCTTC
CDR3 protein: CASSQGLAGVLNEQFF

V gene: TRBV20-1
J gene: TRBJ1-4
clone size: -
D gene: -
CDR3 DNA: TGCAGTGCTAGTGCCCGGGGGGGGGCCTCTAATGAAAAACTGTTTTTT
CDR3 protein: CSASARGGASNEKLFF

V gene: TRBV14
J gene: TRBJ1-3
clone size: -
D gene: -
CDR3 DNA: TGTGCCAGCAGCGATCACCTACAGGGTCCTGGAAACACCATATATTTT
CDR3 protein: CASSDHLQGPGNTIYF

V gene: TRBV6-5
J gene: TRBJ2-7
clone size: -
D gene: TRBD2
CDR3 DNA: TGTGCCAGCAGTTTAGAGCGGGGCACTACATTCGAGCAGTACTTC
CDR3 protein: CASSLERGTTFEQYF

V gene: TRBV5-8
J gene: TRBJ2-3
clone size: -
D gene: TRBD2
CDR3 DNA: TGTGCCAGCAGCTTGTGGGCTAGCGGGGGGGCCGGAGATACGCAGTATTTT
CDR3 protein: CASSLWASGGAGDTQYF

V gene: TRBV27
J gene: TRBJ2-4
clone size: -
D gene: TRBD1
CDR3 DNA: TGTGCCAGCAGCGCAGGGAGGGACAGGGTTCGGCACTTC
CDR3 protein: CASSAGRDRVRHF

V gene: TRBV6-5
J gene: TRBJ2-1
clone size: -
D gene: -
CDR3 DNA: TGTGCCAGCAGTTACTCGCCCAGGGTCTACAATGAGCAGTTCTTC
CDR3 protein: CASSYSPRVYNEQFF

V gene: TRBV4-3
J gene: TRBJ2-1
clone size: -
D gene: -
CDR3 DNA: TGCGCCAGCAGCCAAGATCTTAGTGCACCGACTCTGGGCTCCTACAATGAGCAGTTCTTC
CDR3 protein: CASSQDLSAPTLGSYNEQFF

V gene: TRBV28
J gene: TRBJ2-7
clone size: -
D gene: -
CDR3 DNA: TGTGCCAGCCGAGCGGAGCCCTACGAGCAGTACTTC
CDR3 protein: CASRAEPYEQYF

V gene: TRBV5-1
J gene: TRBJ2-5
clone size: -
D gene: TRBD1
CDR3 DNA: TGCGCCAGCAGCCACACGGACGACAGGGGAGAGACCCAGTACTTC
CDR3 protein: CASSHTDDRGETQYF

V gene: TRBV5-4
J gene: TRBJ2-5
clone size: -
D gene: -
CDR3 DNA: TGTGCCAGCAGCCCCGGTTTCGCGGAGACCCAGTACTTC
CDR3 protein: CASSPGFAETQYF

V gene: TRBV4-3
J gene: TRBJ1-4
clone size: once
D gene: -
CDR3 DNA: TGCGCCAGCAGCCAAGATCTCAGGGAAAAACTGTTTTTT
CDR3 protein: CASSQDLREKLFF

V gene: TRBV30
J gene: TRBJ1-2
clone size: once
D gene: -
CDR3 DNA: TGTGCCTGGATGACCCGGGGCTATGGCTACACCTTC
CDR3 protein: CAWMTRGYGYTF

V gene: TRBV7-2
J gene: TRBJ2-3
clone size: -
D gene: -
CDR3 DNA: TGTGCCAGCACCCGGAGTGGAAGCACAGATACGCAGTATTTT
CDR3 protein: CASTRSGSTDTQYF

V gene: TRBV3-1/TRBV3-2
J gene: TRBJ1-2
clone size: -
D gene: -
CDR3 DNA: TGTGCCAGCAGCCAAGATGCAATGAGAGATGAGGGCTACACCTTC
CDR3 protein: CASSQDAMRDEGYTF

V gene: TRBV27
J gene: TRBJ2-7
clone size: -
D gene: -
CDR3 DNA: TGTGCCAGCAGTTCGAGGACAGCCTACTACGAGCAGTACTTC
CDR3 protein: CASSSRTAYYEQYF

V gene: TRBV19
J gene: TRBJ1-2
clone size: -
D gene: TRBD1
CDR3 DNA: TGTGCCAGTAGTCCTGGGACAGGGGGCCTCTATGGCTACACCTTC
CDR3 protein: CASSPGTGGLYGYTF

V gene: TRBV7-9
J gene: TRBJ2-1
clone size: -
D gene: TRBD2
CDR3 DNA: TGTGCCAGCAGCCTTACTAGCGGGGGCAGGGATGAGCAGTTCTTC
CDR3 protein: CASSLTSGGRDEQFF

V gene: TRBV11-3
J gene: TRBJ2-4
clone size: -
D gene: -
CDR3 DNA: TGTGCCAGCAGCTGGACAGAAGCCAAAAACATTCAGTACTTC
CDR3 protein: CASSWTEAKNIQYF

V gene: TRBV6-5
J gene: TRBJ2-2
clone size: few
D gene: TRBD1
CDR3 DNA: TGTGCCAGCAGGCTCGGACAGGGAGGTGCCGGGGAGCTGTTTTTT
CDR3 protein: CASRLGQGGAGELFF

V gene: TRBV28
J gene: TRBJ1-2
clone size: once
D gene: TRBD1
CDR3 DNA: TGTGCCAGCACCAACGGCGGGACAGGGGGAGAGGGCTACACCTTC
CDR3 protein: CASTNGGTGGEGYTF

V gene: TRBV3-1/TRBV3-2
J gene: TRBJ1-6
clone size: once
D gene: -
CDR3 DNA: TGTGCCAGCAGCATCAGTCCCACGGGAAATTCACCCCTCCACTTT
CDR3 protein: CASSISPTGNSPLHF

V gene: TRBV5-1
J gene: TRBJ1-2
clone size: -
D gene: -
CDR3 DNA: TGCGCCAGCAGCTTGGAACAGGGTTACTATGGCTACACCTTC
CDR3 protein: CASSLEQGYYGYTF

V gene: TRBV28
J gene: TRBJ2-7
clone size: -
D gene: -
CDR3 DNA: TGTGCCAGCAGTTTGATGGCCGAGCAGTACTTC
CDR3 protein: CASSLMAEQYF

V gene: TRBV25-1
J gene: TRBJ2-1
clone size: -
D gene: TRBD1
CDR3 DNA: TGTGCCAGCAGTGGAGGGGGCAGGGGGTCCTACAATGAGCAGTTCTTC
CDR3 protein: CASSGGGRGSYNEQFF

V gene: TRBV28
J gene: TRBJ2-1
clone size: -
D gene: TRBD1
CDR3 DNA: TGTGCCAGCAGTTTAAGCCCAGGGGGATTCAATGAGCAGTTCTTC
CDR3 protein: CASSLSPGGFNEQFF

V gene: TRBV18
J gene: TRBJ1-4
clone size: -
D gene: TRBD1
CDR3 DNA: TGTGCCAGCTCACAACTGGGACAGGGTGTTGAAAAACTGTTTTTT
CDR3 protein: CASSQLGQGVEKLFF

V gene: TRBV5-1
J gene: TRBJ2-7
clone size: -
D gene: TRBD2
CDR3 DNA: TGCGCCAGCAGCTTGTACCCTAGCGGGTACGAGCAGTACTTC
CDR3 protein: CASSLYPSGYEQYF

V gene: TRBV7-2
J gene: TRBJ1-1
clone size: -
D gene: TRBD1
CDR3 DNA: TGTGCCAGCAGCCCGGACAGGGGGCCCACTGAAGCTTTCTTT
CDR3 protein: CASSPDRGPTEAFF

V gene: TRBV5-6
J gene: TRBJ2-1
clone size: -
D gene: TRBD1
CDR3 DNA: TGTGCCAGCAGCACGGGACAGCGATTTTACAATGAGCAGTTCTTC
CDR3 protein: CASSTGQRFYNEQFF

V gene: TRBV4-1
J gene: TRBJ1-1
clone size: -
D gene: -
CDR3 DNA: TGCGCCAGCAGCCCCCGATTCGGTGGTATGAACACTGAAGCTTTCTTT
CDR3 protein: CASSPRFGGMNTEAFF

V gene: TRBV2
J gene: TRBJ2-5
clone size: -
D gene: TRBD1
CDR3 DNA: TGTGCCAGCAGCCACTCGGGACAGGAGGAGGAGACCCAGTACTTC
CDR3 protein: CASSHSGQEEETQYF

V gene: TRBV11-2
J gene: TRBJ2-2
clone size: -
D gene: -
CDR3 DNA: TGTGCCAGCAGCTTCAGGAACACCGGGGAGCTGTTTTTT
CDR3 protein: CASSFRNTGELFF

V gene: TRBV3-1/TRBV3-2
J gene: TRBJ2-1
clone size: -
D gene: -
CDR3 DNA: TGTGCCAGCAGCCAACATAGAGGCGGCAGGGTTCCGAATGAGCAGTTCTTC
CDR3 protein: CASSQHRGGRVPNEQFF

V gene: TRBV5-4
J gene: TRBJ2-1
clone size: -
D gene: TRBD1
CDR3 DNA: TGTGCCAGCAGGCGCGGACAGGGGGAATCTAATGAGCAGTTCTTC
CDR3 protein: CASRRGQGESNEQFF

V gene: TRBV14
J gene: TRBJ2-2
clone size: -
D gene: TRBD2
CDR3 DNA: TGTGCCAGCAGCCTTCACAGCGGGAGGGAGAACACCGGGGAGCTGTTTTTT
CDR3 protein: CASSLHSGRENTGELFF

V gene: TRBV6-1
J gene: TRBJ1-5
clone size: -
D gene: -
CDR3 DNA: TGTGCCAGCAGTGAGGACACCCGGATAGTCTATAGCAATCAGCCCCAGCATTTT
CDR3 protein: CASSEDTRIVYSNQPQHF

V gene: TRBV7-3
J gene: TRBJ1-1
clone size: -
D gene: -
CDR3 DNA: TGTGCCAGCAGCCTCGGAGGGACCGGCCTGGGTGAAGCTTTCTTT
CDR3 protein: CASSLGGTGLGEAFF

V gene: TRBV2
J gene: TRBJ2-1
clone size: -
D gene: -
CDR3 DNA: TGTGCCAGCAGTGAAGTTGGCGGTGAAGGTGATGAGCAGTTCTTC
CDR3 protein: CASSEVGGEGDEQFF

V gene: TRBV5-1
J gene: TRBJ1-5
clone size: -
D gene: -
CDR3 DNA: TGCGCCAGCCAAATACAGGGTAGCAATCAGCCCCAGCATTTT
CDR3 protein: CASQIQGSNQPQHF

V gene: TRBV6-5
J gene: TRBJ1-2
clone size: -
D gene: -
CDR3 DNA: TGTGCCAGCAGTTACCCCAGGGAGGGGAACTATGGCTACACCTTC
CDR3 protein: CASSYPREGNYGYTF

V gene: TRBV28
J gene: TRBJ1-2
clone size: -
D gene: TRBD1
CDR3 DNA: TGTGCCAGCAGTGTTCCCAGCGGACAGGACTATGGCTACACCTTC
CDR3 protein: CASSVPSGQDYGYTF

V gene: TRBV19
J gene: TRBJ2-1
clone size: -
D gene: TRBD2
CDR3 DNA: TGTGCCAGTAGCTCCGGGGGACTAGCGGGAGTCTGGGGCTACAATGAGCAGTTCTTC
CDR3 protein: CASSSGGLAGVWGYNEQFF

V gene: TRBV21-1
J gene: TRBJ1-2
clone size: -
D gene: -
CDR3 DNA: TGTGCCAGCAGCGGGTTATCGACGGGATATGGCTACACCTTC
CDR3 protein: CASSGLSTGYGYTF

V gene: TRBV4-2
J gene: TRBJ2-1
clone size: -
D gene: -
CDR3 DNA: TGTGCCAGCAGCCAAGTACTAGCTTACGGAAGTGAGCAGTTCTTC
CDR3 protein: CASSQVLAYGSEQFF